This T cell receptor beta chain was sequenced in a study of technical replicates of blood from several donors. Sequenced by immunoSEQ multiplex PCR; TCRdb stores in-frame clones only, minus some. Among 75,000 to 100,000 clones, roughly 94% were seen once, and the ten largest hold less than 0.4%. The sequence came from a human donor in good health. The specimen was T cells isolated from PBMCs.

CDR3 sequence: CASSNSYEQYF. In DNA, the CDR3 is TGTGCCAGCTCTAACAGTTACGAGCAGTACTTC. The genes are TRBV6-5 and TRBJ2-7; D is undetermined. Germline V lookup: CDR1 MNHEY, CDR2 SVGAGI. The V gene lost 8 bases and the J gene lost 4 bases, with 9 bases spanning the gap. This CDR3 is built from 11 residues.